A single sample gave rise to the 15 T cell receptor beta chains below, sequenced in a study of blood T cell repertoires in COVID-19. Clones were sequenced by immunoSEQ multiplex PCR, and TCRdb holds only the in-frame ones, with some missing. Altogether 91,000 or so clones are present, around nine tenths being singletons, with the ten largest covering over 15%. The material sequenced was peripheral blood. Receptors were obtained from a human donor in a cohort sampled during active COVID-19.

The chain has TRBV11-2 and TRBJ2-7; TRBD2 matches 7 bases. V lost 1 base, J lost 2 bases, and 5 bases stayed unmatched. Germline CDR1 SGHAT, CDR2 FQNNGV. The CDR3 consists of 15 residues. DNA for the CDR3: TGTGCCAGCAGCTTAGGTCAGGGAGGGACCTACGAGCAGTACTTC. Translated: CASSLGQGGTYEQYF.

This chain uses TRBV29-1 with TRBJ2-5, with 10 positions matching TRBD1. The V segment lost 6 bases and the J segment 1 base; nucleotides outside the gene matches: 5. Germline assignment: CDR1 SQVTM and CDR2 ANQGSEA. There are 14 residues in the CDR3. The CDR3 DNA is TGCAGCGTGGCGGGACAGGGGCTCCAAGAGACCCAGTACTTC. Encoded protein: CSVAGQGLQETQYF.

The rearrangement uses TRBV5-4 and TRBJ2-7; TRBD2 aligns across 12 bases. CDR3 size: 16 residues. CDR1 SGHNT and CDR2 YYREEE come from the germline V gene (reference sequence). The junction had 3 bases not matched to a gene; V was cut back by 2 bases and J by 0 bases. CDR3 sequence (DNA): TGTGCCAGCAGCTTTACTAGCGGGGGGCACTCCTACGAGCAGTACTTC. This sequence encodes CASSFTSGGHSYEQYF. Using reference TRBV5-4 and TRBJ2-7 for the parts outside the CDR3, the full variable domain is ETGVTQSPTHLIKTRGQQVTLRCSSQSGHNTVSWYQQALGQGPQFIFQYYREEENGRGNFPPRFSGLQFPNYSSELNVNALELDDSALYLCASSFTSGGHSYEQYFGPGTRLTVT.

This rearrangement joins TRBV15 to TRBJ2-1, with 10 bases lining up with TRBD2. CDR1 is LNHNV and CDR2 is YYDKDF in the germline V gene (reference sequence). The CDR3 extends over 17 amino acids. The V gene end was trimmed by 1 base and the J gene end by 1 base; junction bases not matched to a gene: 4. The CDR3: CATSRGALAGSYNEQFF. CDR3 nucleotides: TGTGCCACCAGCAGAGGTGCACTAGCGGGATCCTACAATGAGCAGTTCTTC.

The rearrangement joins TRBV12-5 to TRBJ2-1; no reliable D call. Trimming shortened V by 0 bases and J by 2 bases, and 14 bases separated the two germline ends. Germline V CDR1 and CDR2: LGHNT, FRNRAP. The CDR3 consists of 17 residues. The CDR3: CASGLVVGLEPYNEQFF. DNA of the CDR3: TGTGCTAGTGGTTTGGTAGTCGGTCTAGAGCCCTACAATGAGCAGTTCTTC.

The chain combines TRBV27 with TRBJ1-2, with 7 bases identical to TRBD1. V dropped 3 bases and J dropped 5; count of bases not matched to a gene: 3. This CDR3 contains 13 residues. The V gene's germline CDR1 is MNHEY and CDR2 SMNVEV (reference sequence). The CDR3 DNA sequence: TGTGCCAGCAGTTTTGGGACAGAGTATGGCTACACCTTC. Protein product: CASSFGTEYGYTF.

The CDR3 here is CASRLDRGGTEAFF. The CDR3 coding sequence is TGTGCCAGCAGACTCGACAGGGGTGGCACTGAAGCTTTCTTT. The chain has TRBV27 and TRBJ1-1; 8 bases agree with TRBD1. In germline, CDR1 is MNHEY, CDR2 SMNVEV (reference sequence). J gave up 4 bases and V 6 bases, and 7 bases lay outside the gene matches. The CDR3 loop spans 14 amino acids.

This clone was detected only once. The CDR3 protein is CASRSGGYGYTF. For the CDR3, the DNA is TGTGCCAGTAGGTCGGGTGGGTATGGCTACACCTTC. The chain links TRBV19 to TRBJ1-2; D is unresolved. This CDR3 is built from 12 residues. Germline loops: CDR1 LNHDA, CDR2 SQIVND (reference sequence). Trimming took 6 bases from V and 5 from J, leaving 10 bases between them.

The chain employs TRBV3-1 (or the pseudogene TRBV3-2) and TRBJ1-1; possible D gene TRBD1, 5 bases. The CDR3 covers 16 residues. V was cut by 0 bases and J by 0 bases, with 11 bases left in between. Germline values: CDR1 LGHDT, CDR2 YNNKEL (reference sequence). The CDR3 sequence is CASSQEYRILNTEAFF. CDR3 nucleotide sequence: TGTGCCAGCAGCCAAGAATACAGGATTTTGAACACTGAAGCTTTCTTT.

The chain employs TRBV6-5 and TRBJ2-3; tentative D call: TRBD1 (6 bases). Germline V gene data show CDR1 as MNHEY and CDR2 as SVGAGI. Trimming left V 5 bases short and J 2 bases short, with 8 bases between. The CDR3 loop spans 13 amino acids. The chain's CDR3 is CASSRDITDTQYF. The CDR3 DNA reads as TGTGCCAGCAGTCGGGACATCACAGATACGCAGTATTTT.

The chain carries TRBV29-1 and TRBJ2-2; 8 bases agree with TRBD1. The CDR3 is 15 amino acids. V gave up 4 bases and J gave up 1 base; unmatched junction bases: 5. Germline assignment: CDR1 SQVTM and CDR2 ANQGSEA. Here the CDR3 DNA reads TGCAGCGTTGTCCTTGGACAGGGGAACACCGGGGAGCTGTTTTTT. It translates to CSVVLGQGNTGELFF.

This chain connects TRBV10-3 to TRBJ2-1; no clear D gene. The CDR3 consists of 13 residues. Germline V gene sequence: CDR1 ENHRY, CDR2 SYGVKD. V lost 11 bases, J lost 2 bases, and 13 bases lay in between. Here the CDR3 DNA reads TGTGCCTCGGGTAGCTCTCCCTACAATGAGCAGTTCTTC. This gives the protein CASGSSPYNEQFF.

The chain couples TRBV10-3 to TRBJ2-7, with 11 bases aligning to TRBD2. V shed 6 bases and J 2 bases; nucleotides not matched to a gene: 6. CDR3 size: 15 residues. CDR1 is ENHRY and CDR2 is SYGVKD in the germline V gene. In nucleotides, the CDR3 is TGTGCCATCAGCTTCGGGACTAGCGGAACCTACGAGCAGTACTTC. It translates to CAISFGTSGTYEQYF.

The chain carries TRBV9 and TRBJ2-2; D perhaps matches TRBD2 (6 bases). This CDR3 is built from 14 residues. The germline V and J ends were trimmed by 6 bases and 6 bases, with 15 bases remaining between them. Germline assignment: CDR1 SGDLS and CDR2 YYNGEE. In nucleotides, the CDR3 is TGTGCCAGCACCCCGGACTACCTCCCCGGGGAGCTGTTTTTT. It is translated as CASTPDYLPGELFF. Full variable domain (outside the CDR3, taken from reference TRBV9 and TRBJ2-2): DSGVTQTPKHLITATGQRVTLRCSPRSGDLSVYWYQQSLDQGLQFLIQYYNGEERAKGNILERFSAQQFPDLHSELNLSSLELGDSALYFCASTPDYLPGELFFGEGSRLTVL.

The CDR3, as DNA: TGTGCCAGCAGCACCACGACTAGCGGGGCGCGGTATTTT. Translated: CASSTTTSGARYF. This chain links TRBV9 with TRBJ2-3, with 11 bases that match TRBD2. The CDR3 runs to 13 residues. The trim removed 4 bases at V and 14 bases at J, leaving 9 bases unmatched. From germline, CDR1 is SGDLS and CDR2 YYNGEE.